What follows are 9 T cell receptor beta chains derived from one specimen sequenced in a study of cytomegalovirus exposure and HLA in healthy donors. This PCR relied on a set of 60 Vbeta primers and 13 Jbeta primers. TCRdb's table, derived via immunoSEQ multiplex PCR, lists solely in-frame clones and lacks some. The sample has roughly 180,000 clones; about 9.4% are singletons. The sequenced material came from PBMCs. The receptors were gathered from a woman younger than 45 in good health and CMV-seropositive.

This rearrangement joins TRBV6-5 to TRBJ1-1, with 7 nucleotides matching TRBD1. CDR1 is MNHEY and CDR2 is SVGAGI in the germline V gene. The CDR3 covers 15 residues. V dropped 5 bases and J dropped 5; count of bases not matched to a gene: 11. The CDR3 nucleotides read TGTGCCAGCAGTCCCCAGGGCTTCAGGGGGACTGAAGCTTTCTTT. It yields the protein CASSPQGFRGTEAFF.

In this sample, this clone turned up a few times. The chain employs TRBV7-9 and TRBJ2-5; 7 nucleotides line up with TRBD2. CDR1 and CDR2 from the germline V gene are SEHNR and FQNEAQ (reference sequence). V was clipped by 5 bases and J by 1 base; unmatched bases: 7. This CDR3 comprises 15 residues. The CDR3 sequence is CASSEAASGQETQYF. The CDR3 nucleotides are TGTGCCAGCAGCGAGGCGGCTAGCGGCCAAGAGACCCAGTACTTC.

The chain is built from TRBV30 and TRBJ1-6; TRBD1 aligns across 7 bases. In germline, CDR1 is GTSNPN, CDR2 SVGIG (reference sequence). The CDR3 totals 14 residues. Trimming cost V 1 base and J 4 bases; bases outside gene matches: 1. In DNA, the CDR3 is TGTGCCTGGAGTGAGGGGGCTTATAATTCACCCCTCCACTTT. This codes for CAWSEGAYNSPLHF.

This clone was counted only a few times. CDR3 protein: CASSVPGQGYGYTF. The CDR3 region has the DNA TGTGCCAGTAGTGTCCCGGGACAGGGCTATGGCTACACCTTC. The gene calls are TRBV19 and TRBJ1-2, with 9 bases that match TRBD1. The CDR3 totals 14 residues. V shed 5 bases, J shed 4 bases, and the junction held 5 bases outside the gene matches. From germline, CDR1 is LNHDA and CDR2 SQIVND (reference sequence).

This clone appeared a few times. The junction departs from germline at one end; a sequencing error may be responsible. The chain couples TRBV2 to TRBJ2-1; the match to TRBD1 covers 9 bases. In germline, CDR1 is SNHLY, CDR2 FYNNEI. The CDR3 extends over 11 amino acids. Here the CDR3 reads CASRLPGQGIF. CDR3 coding DNA: TGTGCCAGCAGACTTCCGGGACAGGGAATCTTC.

The gene calls are TRBV2 and TRBJ1-1; D gene uncertain. Germline CDR1 and CDR2: SNHLY and FYNNEI. V was shortened by 4 bases and J by 2 bases, with 8 bases between the two germline ends. The CDR3 length is 13 residues. The CDR3 DNA reads as TGTGCCAGCAGTGGAGGTCAAAACACTGAAGCTTTCTTT. Its protein is CASSGGQNTEAFF. Full variable domain (rest looked up from reference TRBV2 and TRBJ1-1): EPEVTQTPSHQVTQMGQEVILRCVPISNHLYFYWYRQILGQKVEFLVSFYNNEISEKSEIFDDQFSVERPDGSNFTLKIRSTKLEDSAMYFCASSGGQNTEAFFGQGTRLTVV.

This clone has more than one count but fewer than ten. The rearrangement joins TRBV11-3 to TRBJ2-3; 7 bases line up with TRBD1. CDR1 is SGHNT and CDR2 is YENEEA in the germline V gene. The length of the CDR3 is 13 residues. The ends lost 6 bases at V and 7 bases at J; junction bases unmatched: 7. The CDR3 protein is CASSPGQDYTQYF. CDR3 sequence (DNA): TGTGCCAGCAGTCCCGGACAGGACTATACGCAGTATTTT.

This clone was counted only a few times. This CDR3 is also generated by other DNA sequences in the sample. The J gene is TRBJ2-7, the V gene TRBV9, with 7 bases fitting TRBD2. CDR1 is SGDLS, CDR2 YYNGEE, per germline. Unmatched junction bases numbered 7, after V lost 0 bases and J lost 4 bases. The CDR3 spans 15 residues. The DNA for the CDR3 is TGTGCCAGCAGCGTAGGTGGCGGGAGTAGGTACGAGCAGTACTTC. Translating it yields CASSVGGGSRYEQYF. The variable domain in full, completed from reference TRBV9 and TRBJ2-7, reads DSGVTQTPKHLITATGQRVTLRCSPRSGDLSVYWYQQSLDQGLQFLIQYYNGEERAKGNILERFSAQQFPDLHSELNLSSLELGDSALYFCASSVGGGSRYEQYFGPGTRLTVT.

The sample holds a few counts of this clone. The J gene is TRBJ1-2, the V gene TRBV27, with a tentative D call TRBD1 (6 bases). The CDR3 has 13 amino acids. V shed 8 bases and J shed 4 bases, with 14 bases lying between them. CDR1 is MNHEY, CDR2 SMNVEV, per germline (reference sequence). Here the CDR3 DNA reads TGTGCCAGCGGTTCACAGGGACGCTATGGCTACACCTTC. Its translation: CASGSQGRYGYTF.